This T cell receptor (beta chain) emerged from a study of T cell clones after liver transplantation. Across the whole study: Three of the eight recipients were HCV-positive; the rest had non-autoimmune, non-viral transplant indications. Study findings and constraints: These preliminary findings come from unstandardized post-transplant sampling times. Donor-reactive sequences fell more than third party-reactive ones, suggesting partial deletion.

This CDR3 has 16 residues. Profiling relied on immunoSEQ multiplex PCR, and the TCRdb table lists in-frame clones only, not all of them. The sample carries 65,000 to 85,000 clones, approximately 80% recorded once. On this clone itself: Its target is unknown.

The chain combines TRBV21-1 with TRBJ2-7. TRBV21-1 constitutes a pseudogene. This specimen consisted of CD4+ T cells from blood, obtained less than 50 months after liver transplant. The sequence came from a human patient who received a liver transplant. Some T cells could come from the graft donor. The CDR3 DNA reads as TGTGCCAGCAGCCCTCGTTCGGACCTTGGGCCCTACGAGCAGTACTTC. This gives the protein CASSPRSDLGPYEQYF.